Many counts were recorded for the clone carrying this T cell receptor (beta chain). Time point reported: sample taken at primary tumor resection. The authors sequenced whole RNA from tumor, nontumor lung or frozen PBMC without sorting. This sample is part of a study of spatial heterogeneity in lung cancer. In the study overall: Mean representation of each unique TCR and UMI combination in the raw reads exceeded nine occurrences.

Via MiXCR, TCRdb re-called the 5' RACE reads, giving one row per CDR3 protein. This repertoire shows around 2,500 distinct CDR3 sequences, 6.5% to 10% found once; its top ten account for over 20%. Germline V gene lookup returns CDR1 SGHTA and CDR2 FQGNSA. The CDR3 has 12 residues. Unmatched junction bases numbered 4, after V lost 3 bases and J lost 11 bases. Sequences were derived from normal lung tissue next to the tumor, sampled at surgery. This TCR derives from a female donor with early-stage non-small cell lung cancer. The rearrangement links TRBV7-2 to TRBJ2-1; 7 bases align to TRBD2. CDR3 sequence: CASSFRGLQQFF. CDR3 DNA sequence: TGTGCCAGCAGCTTTAGGGGACTACAGCAGTTCTTC.